These 25 T cell receptor beta chains were sequenced from one sample in a study of T cells in Graves' hyperthyroidism and ophthalmopathy (dated by TCRdb to between 2018 and 2020). Library creation used multiplex PCR. Sequencing was performed on an Illumina HiSeq 2000. The TCR beta CDR3 regions were amplified from RNA transcripts. For the first round of RT-PCR on the TCR CDR3, the HTBI primer set was used together with the Qiagen OneStep RT-PCR kit. TCRdb redid the processing of the public reads, applying fastp at Q25 and MiXCR, and retained in-frame beta chains. CDR3 protein duplicates are merged, each entry listing the most common genes and DNA. The sample yields about 410,000 distinct CDR3 sequences; approximately 15% were counted once. In total, the top ten clones hold around 14% of the sample. Sequencing input: blood. All receptors derive from a man younger than 30 with Graves' ophthalmopathy.

This clonotype was seen many times. The rearrangement joins TRBV10-3 to TRBJ1-6; TRBD1 might be the D (6 bases). Germline values: CDR1 ENHRY, CDR2 SYGVKD. Trimming cost V 9 bases and J 7 bases, with 16 bases left between them. The CDR3 length is 14 residues. In nucleotides, the CDR3 is TGTGCCATGCGGGACAATGCGAAAAATTCACCCCTCCACTTT. Translation: CAMRDNAKNSPLHF.

There are many counts of this clonotype. The chain carries TRBV6-2 or TRBV6-3 and TRBJ2-1; 9 bases line up with TRBD2. The CDR3 has 19 residues. Per germline, CDR1 MNHEY and CDR2 SVGEGT. The ends lost 6 bases at V and 2 bases at J; junction bases unmatched: 17. The CDR3 bases are TGTGCCAGCAGCTCTGGAACTAGCGGGTGGCCTGGCGCCTACAATGAGCAGTTCTTC. Protein sequence: CASSSGTSGWPGAYNEQFF.

The chain recombines TRBV3-1 with TRBJ1-2; tentatively, D is TRBD1 (6 bases). The germline V and J ends were trimmed by 0 bases and 8 bases, with 19 bases remaining between them. CDR3 length: 16 residues. Germline V CDR1 and CDR2: LGHDT, YNNKEL (reference sequence). The CDR3 loop is CASSQDWGWGALGYTF. CDR3 nucleotides: TGTGCCAGCAGCCAAGACTGGGGGTGGGGGGCGCTGGGCTACACCTTC.

The table lists this clonotype with many counts. The rearrangement uses TRBV5-1 and TRBJ2-7; 9 nucleotides align to TRBD2. This CDR3 comprises 15 residues. Trimming took 4 bases from V and 4 from J; bases not matched to a gene: 9. The germline V gene encodes CDR1 SGHRS and CDR2 YFSETQ. This CDR3 is CASSLTPTSGYEQYF. In DNA, the CDR3 is TGCGCCAGCAGCCTCACCCCGACTAGCGGATACGAGCAGTACTTC.

CDR3 protein: CSDRPDGLPGYTF. Written as DNA, the CDR3 is TGCAGCGATCGGCCAGACGGCCTGCCTGGCTACACCTTC. The chain is built from TRBV20-1 and TRBJ1-2; D remains ambiguous. The CDR3 is made up of 13 amino acids. Germline values: CDR1 DFQATT, CDR2 SNEGSKA (reference sequence).

The rearrangement links TRBV5-1 to TRBJ2-5, with 14 bases matching TRBD2. Germline values: CDR1 SGHRS, CDR2 YFSETQ. This CDR3 is 15 amino acids long. J lost 12 bases, V lost 4 bases, and 11 bases had no gene match. DNA of the CDR3: TGCGCCAGCAGCCTGGCGGGACTAGCGGGAGACCCCGAGTACTTC. This gives the protein CASSLAGLAGDPEYF.

This clonotype came up many times. The genes are TRBV30 and TRBJ2-7; D unclear. Germline CDR1 reads GTSNPN; CDR2 reads SVGIG (reference sequence). The CDR3 contains 13 residues. With 0 bases removed from V and 6 bases from J, the gap between germline ends came to 12 bases. CDR3 residues: CAWSVLIGSEQYF. CDR3 DNA sequence: TGTGCCTGGAGTGTACTTATCGGGTCCGAGCAGTACTTC. The whole variable domain, remainder taken from reference TRBV30 and TRBJ2-7, is SQTIHQWPATLVQPVGSPLSLECTVEGTSNPNLYWYRQAAGRGLQLLFYSVGIGQISSEVPQNLSASRPQDRQFILSSKKLLLSDSGFYLCAWSVLIGSEQYFGPGTRLTVT.

This clonotype was seen many times. The chain carries TRBV18 and TRBJ2-7; D may be TRBD2 (5 bases). Germline values: CDR1 KGHSH, CDR2 LQKENI. V was pared by 0 bases and J by 3 bases, with 9 bases between. This CDR3 has 14 residues. In nucleotides, the CDR3 is TGTGCCAGCTCACCACCCGCGGGCAGCTACGAGCAGTACTTC. Translated: CASSPPAGSYEQYF.

This clonotype appeared many times. The chain employs TRBV29-1 and TRBJ2-5, with D unclear. The CDR3 runs 14 residues. Germline-derived CDR1 and CDR2 are SQVTM and ANQGSEA. V lost 3 bases, J lost 0 bases, and 11 bases lay in between. Here the CDR3 reads CSVEAATYQETQYF. The CDR3, as DNA: TGCAGCGTTGAGGCGGCCACCTACCAAGAGACCCAGTACTTC.

This clonotype was counted ten times or more. This chain uses TRBV11-3 with TRBJ2-6; TRBD2 is a possible D gene (5 bases). The V gene's germline CDR1 is SGHNT and CDR2 YENEEA. V dropped 4 bases and J dropped 0 bases, with 7 bases sitting between them. This CDR3 has 15 amino acids. The CDR3 is CASSSRGSGANVLTF. CDR3 nucleotides: TGTGCCAGCAGCTCCCGGGGCTCTGGGGCCAACGTCCTGACTTTC.

The chain employs TRBV5-1 and TRBJ1-2; D may be TRBD1 (6 bases). Trimming shortened V by 1 base and J by 7 bases, and 17 bases separated the two germline ends. Germline CDR1 and CDR2: SGHRS and YFSETQ. The CDR3 runs to 15 residues. This CDR3 reads CASSLYSDRSRGYTF. The CDR3, as DNA: TGCGCCAGCAGCTTGTACTCTGACAGGTCTCGTGGCTACACCTTC.

The chain recombines TRBV5-1 with TRBJ1-2; D unresolved. V lost 4 bases to trimming and J lost 4 bases, with 11 bases between them. This CDR3 is 13 amino acids long. CDR1 and CDR2 from the germline V gene are SGHRS and YFSETQ. The CDR3 spells CASSEKAAYGYTF. The CDR3 coding sequence is TGCGCCAGCAGCGAGAAGGCCGCCTATGGCTACACCTTC.

This clonotype was recorded at least ten times. The rearrangement joins TRBV3-1 to TRBJ1-1; D gene uncertain. Looked up from germline, CDR1 is LGHDT and CDR2 is YNNKEL (reference sequence). V lost 0 bases and J lost 8, with 7 bases in between. The CDR3 sequence is 12 residues long. The CDR3 here is CASSQDLAEAFF. The CDR3 DNA is TGTGCCAGCAGCCAAGATCTTGCGGAAGCTTTCTTT.

This clonotype was found many times. Written as DNA, the CDR3 is TGTGCCAGCAGCTTCCGGGGTGGAATCTATAATTCACCCCTCCACTTT. It specifies CASSFRGGIYNSPLHF. The chain links TRBV11-3 to TRBJ1-6; no firm D call. This CDR3 contains 16 residues. The germline CDR1 and CDR2 sequences are SGHNT and YENEEA. Trimming shortened V by 3 bases and J by 3 bases, and 12 bases separated the two germline ends.

This clonotype was seen many times. This chain connects TRBV11-1 to TRBJ2-7; 7 bases match TRBD2. Germline V gives CDR1 SGHAT, CDR2 FQDESV (reference sequence). This CDR3 has 16 amino acids. The ends lost 4 bases at V and 2 bases at J; junction bases unmatched: 11. This CDR3 reads CASSSGSLAVPYEQYF. DNA of the CDR3: TGTGCCAGCAGCTCGGGTTCGCTAGCGGTGCCCTACGAGCAGTACTTC.

This clonotype was recorded at least ten times. V and J are TRBV12-5 and TRBJ2-5; D is unclear. The CDR3 has 16 amino acids. Per the germline V gene, CDR1 is LGHNT and CDR2 is FRNRAP. V lost 7 bases, J lost 2 bases, and 20 bases lay in between. In nucleotides, the CDR3 is TGTGCTAGTGCCGCGCGCGGCCCCTATTCTCAAGAGACCCAGTACTTC. Translated: CASAARGPYSQETQYF.

This clonotype was found many times. V is TRBV10-3 and J is TRBJ2-7; weak D call: TRBD1 (5 bases). CDR1 is ENHRY, CDR2 SYGVKD, per germline. V gave up 0 bases and J gave up 2 bases, with 11 bases separating them. There are 15 residues in the CDR3. The DNA for the CDR3 is TGTGCCATCAGTGAGTCACAGGACGGAGCCTACGAGCAGTACTTC. It is translated as CAISESQDGAYEQYF.

This clonotype was recorded many times. This chain links TRBV3-1 with TRBJ2-3; D possibly matches TRBD1 or TRBD2 (5 bases each). This CDR3 comprises 15 residues. Trimming cost V 3 bases and J 0 bases, with 10 bases left between them. Germline loops: CDR1 LGHDT, CDR2 YNNKEL (reference sequence). The CDR3 region has the DNA TGTGCCAGCAGCCAGGGACGGCGAAGCACAGATACGCAGTATTTT. It specifies CASSQGRRSTDTQYF.

A remark on this clonotype: A read error may be the cause here, since a much bigger clone is one base away. CDR3 nucleotides: TGTGCCAGCAGCTTAAGGTGGTCCAGTATCCACACAAATACGCAGTATTTT. It codes for CASSLRWSSIHTNTQYF. The V and J genes are TRBV7-9 and TRBJ2-3, with D uncertain. Germline V lookup: CDR1 SEHNR, CDR2 FQNEAQ (reference sequence). This CDR3 has 17 amino acids.

The table lists this clonotype with many counts. The DNA of the CDR3 is TGTGCCAGCAGTTTTGGGGACAGGGACCTCTACAATGAGCAGTTCTTC. Protein: CASSFGDRDLYNEQFF. This rearrangement joins TRBV12-3 or TRBV12-4 to TRBJ2-1; TRBD1 agrees at 9 bases. Trimming at V came to 3 bases and at J to 3 bases, leaving 6 bases not matched to a gene. CDR3 length: 16 amino acids.

This clonotype was seen at least ten times. V and J are TRBV15 and TRBJ1-1; D possibly corresponds to TRBD1 (6 bases). The CDR3 spans 14 residues. V shed 3 bases and J shed 1 base, with 9 bases lying between them. Germline assignment: CDR1 LNHNV and CDR2 YYDKDF (reference sequence). The chain's CDR3 is CATSRTGENTEAFF. CDR3 nucleotide sequence: TGTGCCACCAGCAGGACAGGAGAGAACACTGAAGCTTTCTTT.

Many counts were recorded for this clonotype. The chain joins TRBV3-1 to TRBJ1-5; D gene ambiguous. Between the trimmed V and J ends, which lost 4 bases and 1 base, there was a span of 11 bases. CDR3 length equals 15 residues. Germline V gene sequence: CDR1 LGHDT, CDR2 YNNKEL (reference sequence). CDR3 protein: CASSLGQPSNQPQHF. The CDR3 nucleotides read TGTGCCAGCAGCCTAGGCCAACCCAGCAATCAGCCCCAGCATTTT. Full variable domain (outside the CDR3, taken from reference TRBV3-1 and TRBJ1-5): DTAVSQTPKYLVTQMGNDKSIKCEQNLGHDTMYWYKQDSKKFLKIMFSYNNKELIINETVPNRFSPKSPDKAHLNLHINSLELGDSAVYFCASSLGQPSNQPQHFGDGTRLSIL.

This clonotype was seen a handful of times. The J gene is TRBJ2-2, the V gene TRBV6-1, with D perhaps TRBD1 (6 bases). The CDR3 loop spans 17 amino acids. V was clipped by 6 bases and J by 6 bases, with 23 bases between them. CDR1 and CDR2 from the germline V gene are MNHNS and SASEGT. The CDR3 here is CASRGDTRNYRAGELFF. For the CDR3, the DNA is TGTGCCAGCAGAGGGGACACTAGGAATTATAGAGCCGGGGAGCTGTTTTTT.

The sample holds many counts of this clonotype. The chain links TRBV13 to TRBJ2-7; 9 nucleotides match TRBD1. The CDR3 sequence is 14 residues long. Trimming cost V 5 bases and J 2 bases; bases outside gene matches: 4. CDR1 is PRHDT and CDR2 is FYEKMQ in the germline V gene (reference sequence). The CDR3 nucleotides read TGTGCCAGCAGCCCCGGGACAGGGCCCTACGAGCAGTACTTC. It encodes CASSPGTGPYEQYF.

Ten or more counts support this clonotype. The CDR3 DNA reads TGTGCCAGCAGCCAAGATCTGGGGGGGCCCCAGCATTTT. Its translation: CASSQDLGGPQHF. The chain carries TRBV3-1 and TRBJ1-5; D possibly corresponds to TRBD1 (5 bases). The ends were cut back, 0 bases at V and 9 bases at J, with 9 bases in the middle. Germline CDR1 LGHDT, CDR2 YNNKEL (reference sequence). This CDR3 contains 13 residues.